Listed here are 29 T cell receptor beta chains from one sample, sequenced in a study of T cells after yellow fever vaccination. TCRdb reprocessed the 5' RACE reads with MiXCR, giving one entry per CDR3 protein. The data show under 500,000 distinct CDR3 sequences, around a sixth seen once. The sample consisted of PBMCs, taken before the yellow fever booster vaccination. These receptors all come from a man younger than 30 who received the YFV17D yellow fever vaccine.

This clonotype was found a few times. The rearrangement joins TRBV6-6 to TRBJ1-2; D is uncertain. Germline CDR1 reads MNHNY; CDR2 reads SVGAGI (reference sequence). The CDR3 is made up of 11 amino acids. The V gene lost 5 bases and the J gene lost 8 bases, with 9 bases spanning the gap. CDR3 region: CASSSNEGYTF. In DNA, the CDR3 is TGTGCCAGCAGTAGCAACGAGGGCTACACCTTC.

J is TRBJ2-7 and V is TRBV5-5, with D hard to call. With 0 bases removed from V and 6 bases from J, the gap between germline ends came to 7 bases. The CDR3 spans 12 residues. CDR1 and CDR2 from the germline V gene are SGHKS and YYEKEE (reference sequence). The CDR3 nucleotides are TGTGCCAGCAGCTTGGAGTTCAGCGAGCAGTACGTC. It encodes CASSLEFSEQYV.

The chain links TRBV10-3 to TRBJ2-3; D not resolved. Germline assignment: CDR1 ENHRY and CDR2 SYGVKD. Trimming shortened V by 2 bases and J by 2 bases, and 14 bases separated the two germline ends. The CDR3 contains 16 residues. The CDR3 is CAISEAVRAHTDTQYF. As DNA, the CDR3 is TGTGCCATCAGTGAGGCGGTCCGAGCACACACAGATACGCAGTATTTT.

The chain has TRBV6-5 and TRBJ1-1; TRBD1 is a possible D gene (5 bases). Deletions cut 5 bases from V and 1 base from J, with 11 bases between. The V gene's germline CDR1 is MNHEY and CDR2 SVGAGI. The CDR3 has 14 amino acids. The CDR3 nucleotides read TGTGCCAGCAGTACCCAGACAGAGAACACTGAAGCTTTCTTT. Amino acid sequence: CASSTQTENTEAFF.

The genes are TRBV18 and TRBJ1-1; D is ambiguous. Trimming took off 2 bases at V and 2 bases at J, with 6 bases between the two ends. CDR1 is KGHSH and CDR2 is LQKENI in the germline V gene. The CDR3 sequence is 13 residues long. CDR3 region: CASSPSGNTEAFF. CDR3 nucleotide sequence: TGTGCCAGCTCACCATCGGGTAACACTGAAGCTTTCTTT. Full variable domain (outside the CDR3, taken from reference TRBV18 and TRBJ1-1): NAGVMQNPRHLVRRRGQEARLRCSPMKGHSHVYWYRQLPEEGLKFMVYLQKENIIDESGMPKERFSAEFPKEGPSILRIQQVVRGDSAAYFCASSPSGNTEAFFGQGTRLTVV.

In its sample, this clonotype was seen a few times. The chain carries TRBV2 and TRBJ2-7; 9 bases are a match to TRBD1. Germline values: CDR1 SNHLY, CDR2 FYNNEI. The CDR3 totals 13 residues. The junction had 3 bases not matched to a gene; V was cut back by 7 bases and J by 2 bases. The CDR3 sequence is CASKTGGPYEQYV. CDR3 DNA: TGTGCCAGCAAGACAGGGGGGCCCTACGAGCAGTACGTC.

The gene calls are TRBV10-3 and TRBJ2-5, with D tentatively TRBD1 (6 bases). Looked up from germline, CDR1 is ENHRY and CDR2 is SYGVKD. Deletions cut 0 bases from V and 3 bases from J, with 11 bases between. The CDR3 is 15 residues long. DNA for the CDR3: TGTGCCATCAGTGAGTCGAAGGCAGGGGAAGAGACCCAGTACTTC. This encodes CAISESKAGEETQYF.

CDR3 sequence reads: CAISEGQVGGELFF. The CDR3 DNA is TGTGCCATCAGCGAGGGACAGGTTGGCGGGGAGCTGTTTTTT. V usage is TRBV10-3 and J usage is TRBJ2-2, with TRBD1 matching over 8 bases. The length of the CDR3 is 14 residues. The ends lost 6 bases at V and 7 bases at J; junction bases unmatched: 7. The germline V gene has CDR1 ENHRY and CDR2 SYGVKD.

The CDR3 spells CSVEDWISNTEAFF. The CDR3 DNA reads as TGCAGCGTTGAAGATTGGATTTCGAACACTGAAGCTTTCTTT. The gene calls are TRBV29-1 and TRBJ1-1; D remains ambiguous. V lost 0 bases, J lost 1 base, and 9 bases lay in between. The CDR3 sequence is 14 residues long. Germline V gene data show CDR1 as SQVTM and CDR2 as ANQGSEA.

This clonotype was detected a few times. The CDR3 DNA reads as TGCAGTACGGACAGGCGAGACACTGAAGCTTTCTTT. Translation: CSTDRRDTEAFF. The chain is built from TRBV20-1 and TRBJ1-1; 7 bases align to TRBD1. V was clipped by 8 bases and J by 3 bases; unmatched bases: 6. Germline V gene data show CDR1 as DFQATT and CDR2 as SNEGSKA (reference sequence). The CDR3 length is 12 residues.

In this sample, this clonotype turned up a few times. The chain recombines TRBV11-3 with TRBJ2-3, with D perhaps given as TRBD1 or TRBD2 (5 bases each). With 5 bases removed from V and 6 bases from J, the gap between germline ends came to 15 bases. CDR1 is SGHNT, CDR2 YENEEA, per germline. This CDR3 has 14 amino acids. The CDR3 DNA is TGTGCCAGCAGCACAGGACTTTTCTGGGATACGCAGTATTTT. As protein: CASSTGLFWDTQYF. Combining the CDR3 with reference TRBV11-3 and TRBJ2-3 gives the whole variable domain EAGVVQSPRYKIIEKKQPVAFWCNPISGHNTLYWYLQNLGQGPELLIRYENEEAVDDSQLPKDRFSAERLKGVDSTLKIQPAELGDSAVYLCASSTGLFWDTQYFGPGTRLTVL.

V usage is TRBV9 and J usage is TRBJ2-3; possibly TRBD1 for D (5 bases). Germline V lookup: CDR1 SGDLS, CDR2 YYNGEE. There are 15 residues in the CDR3. V shed 6 bases and J shed 0 bases, with 14 bases lying between them. The chain's CDR3 is CASTPRGGSTDTQYF. The CDR3 DNA is TGTGCCAGCACCCCAAGGGGCGGTAGCACAGATACGCAGTATTTT.

This clonotype was seen a handful of times. This chain connects TRBV4-3 to TRBJ2-1, with 9 bases matching TRBD1. The CDR3 has 16 amino acids. The germline CDR1 and CDR2 sequences are LGHNA and YSLEER. The V and J ends lost 0 bases and 8 bases, in that order; junction bases with no gene match: 8. In DNA form, the CDR3 reads TGCGCCAGCAGCCAAGATTTTGGGGACAGGGCGGATGAGCAGTTCTTC. This sequence encodes CASSQDFGDRADEQFF.

The J gene is TRBJ1-1, the V gene TRBV4-1; tentative D call: TRBD1 (5 bases). The CDR3 is 15 residues long. Germline V CDR1 and CDR2: MGHRA, YSYEKL. V lost 6 bases, J lost 2 bases, and 16 bases lay in between. In nucleotides, the CDR3 is TGCGCCAGCAGTCGAAAGTCGGGGGTAAACACTGAAGCTTTCTTT. It specifies CASSRKSGVNTEAFF.

CDR3 nucleotide sequence: TGTGCCACCAAAGGCCTTAGGGGGGAAAAACTGTTTTTT. Its protein is CATKGLRGEKLFF. The genes are TRBV15 and TRBJ1-4, with a tentative D call TRBD1 (6 bases). Trimming removed 7 bases from V and 8 bases from J, with 14 bases in between. This CDR3 spans 13 amino acids. Germline CDR1 and CDR2: LNHNV and YYDKDF (reference sequence). The full variable domain, in which reference TRBV15 and TRBJ1-4 provide the parts outside the CDR3, is DAMVIQNPRYQVTQFGKPVTLSCSQTLNHNVMYWYQQKSSQAPKLLFHYYDKDFNNEADTPDNFQSRRPNTSFCFLDIRSPGLGDTAMYLCATKGLRGEKLFFGSGTQLSVL.

This clonotype turned up a few times. The rearrangement links TRBV27 to TRBJ2-3; possible D gene TRBD1, 6 bases. Germline lookup yields CDR1 MNHEY and CDR2 SMNVEV (reference sequence). Trimming cost V 0 bases and J 2 bases, with 12 bases left between them. The CDR3 spans 16 residues. The CDR3 nucleotides read TGTGCCAGCAGTTTATCGGGGGCCATACCCACAGATACGCAGTATTTT. This encodes CASSLSGAIPTDTQYF.

The chain couples TRBV4-3 to TRBJ2-7; D is possibly TRBD2 (5 bases). Germline CDR1 and CDR2: LGHNA and YSLEER. V was shortened by 4 bases and J by 3 bases, with 13 bases between the two germline ends. The CDR3 sequence is 14 residues long. Here the CDR3 reads CASSLSDRGYEQYF. Written as DNA, the CDR3 is TGCGCCAGCAGCCTCTCGGACCGGGGCTACGAGCAGTACTTC.

The chain links TRBV15 to TRBJ1-4, with a tentative D call TRBD1 (5 bases). V was pared by 0 bases and J by 7 bases, with 9 bases between. The germline V gene has CDR1 LNHNV and CDR2 YYDKDF (reference sequence). There are 14 residues in the CDR3. CDR3 in DNA: TGTGCCACCAGCAGAGACAGGGAGGGTGAAAAACTGTTTTTT. Amino acids: CATSRDREGEKLFF.

This clonotype came up a few times. The V gene is TRBV12-3 or TRBV12-4, the J gene TRBJ1-5; weak D call: TRBD1 (5 bases). V was shortened by 7 bases and J by 2 bases, with 15 bases between the two germline ends. The CDR3 covers 15 residues. The CDR3 loop is CASNSGQGGNQPQHF. The CDR3 coding sequence is TGTGCCAGCAATTCTGGCCAGGGCGGCAATCAGCCCCAGCATTTT.

The chain carries TRBV4-3 and TRBJ2-5; D gene uncertain. The germline gives CDR1 LGHNA, CDR2 YSLEER. V was cut by 1 base and J by 4 bases, with 16 bases left in between. This CDR3 contains 16 residues. The CDR3 region is CASSQGSAVARETQYF. DNA for the CDR3: TGCGCCAGCAGCCAAGGTTCCGCGGTTGCTCGAGAGACCCAGTACTTC.

This clonotype was observed a handful of times. The V gene is TRBV12-3 or TRBV12-4, the J gene TRBJ2-7; 14 nucleotides line up with TRBD2. The V and J ends lost 7 bases and 3 bases, in that order; junction bases with no gene match: 5. The CDR3 is 15 amino acids. CDR3: CASNGGLAGDYEQYF. DNA of the CDR3: TGTGCCAGCAATGGGGGACTAGCGGGGGACTACGAGCAGTACTTC.

This clonotype was counted a few times. The chain couples TRBV29-1 to TRBJ2-1, with D perhaps TRBD2 (6 bases). The V and J ends lost 3 bases and 9 bases respectively, with 12 bases between them. CDR1 is SQVTM and CDR2 is ANQGSEA in the germline V gene. CDR3 length equals 12 residues. The CDR3 protein is CSVELMEGEQFF. The CDR3 bases are TGCAGCGTTGAGCTTATGGAGGGTGAGCAGTTCTTC.

The table lists this clonotype with many counts. This chain links TRBV6-2 or TRBV6-3 with TRBJ2-6, with 7 positions matching TRBD1. CDR1 and CDR2 from the germline V gene are MNHEY and SVGEGT. V shed 8 bases, J shed 1 base, and the junction held 5 bases outside the gene matches. The CDR3 is 15 amino acids. The CDR3 sequence: CASRDRSSGANVLTF. The CDR3 nucleotides are TGTGCCAGCCGGGACAGAAGTTCTGGGGCCAACGTCCTGACTTTC.

This clonotype was seen more than once but under ten times. The chain is built from TRBV11-2 and TRBJ2-1, with 8 bases identical to TRBD1. This CDR3 is 15 amino acids long. Germline assignment: CDR1 SGHAT and CDR2 FQNNGV. The junction had 7 bases not matched to a gene; V was cut back by 3 bases and J by 6 bases. This CDR3 is CASSFTGGPINEQFF. In DNA, the CDR3 is TGTGCCAGCAGCTTTACAGGGGGACCGATCAATGAGCAGTTCTTC.

This clonotype showed up many times. This chain connects TRBV6-5 to TRBJ2-7, with TRBD2 matching over 9 bases. Trimming removed 3 bases from V and 0 bases from J; junction bases left unmatched: 3. The CDR3 runs to 15 residues. CDR1 and CDR2 (germline): MNHEY, SVGAGI. The CDR3 loop reads CASSYSGGRSYEQYF. In nucleotides, the CDR3 is TGTGCCAGCAGTTATAGCGGGGGACGCTCCTACGAGCAGTACTTC.

This chain uses TRBV20-1 with TRBJ2-7; D call uncertain. Germline loops: CDR1 DFQATT, CDR2 SNEGSKA (reference sequence). The V and J ends lost 6 bases and 0 bases respectively, with 12 bases between them. This CDR3 region has 13 residues. CDR3 sequence (DNA): TGCAGTGCCCGGACGGAGTCCTCCTACGAGCAGTACTTC. Translated: CSARTESSYEQYF.

The chain uses TRBV20-1 and TRBJ1-2; 9 bases map to TRBD1. This CDR3 spans 14 amino acids. Germline loops: CDR1 DFQATT, CDR2 SNEGSKA (reference sequence). Trimming removed 6 bases from V and 2 bases from J; junction bases left unmatched: 7. CDR3 loop: CSASTGGANYGYTF. CDR3 DNA: TGCAGTGCGTCGACAGGGGGTGCCAACTATGGCTACACCTTC.

The V call is TRBV24-1, the J call TRBJ1-4; 8 positions agree with TRBD1. The CDR3 has 14 amino acids. Germline V gene sequence: CDR1 KGHDR, CDR2 SFDVKD. The trim removed 4 bases at V and 11 bases at J, leaving 8 bases unmatched. CDR3 region: CATSDPDREDKLFF. CDR3 DNA sequence: TGTGCCACCAGTGACCCGGACAGGGAGGACAAACTGTTTTTT.

This clonotype was found a few times. The V gene is TRBV5-4, the J gene TRBJ2-7, with 8 bases matching TRBD1. J gave up 6 bases and V 1 base, and 6 bases lay outside the gene matches. The CDR3 has 14 residues. In germline, CDR1 is SGHNT, CDR2 YYREEE (reference sequence). CDR3 nucleotide sequence: TGTGCCAGCAGCTTGAGGACAGGGACCGGCGAGCAGTACTTC. This gives the protein CASSLRTGTGEQYF.